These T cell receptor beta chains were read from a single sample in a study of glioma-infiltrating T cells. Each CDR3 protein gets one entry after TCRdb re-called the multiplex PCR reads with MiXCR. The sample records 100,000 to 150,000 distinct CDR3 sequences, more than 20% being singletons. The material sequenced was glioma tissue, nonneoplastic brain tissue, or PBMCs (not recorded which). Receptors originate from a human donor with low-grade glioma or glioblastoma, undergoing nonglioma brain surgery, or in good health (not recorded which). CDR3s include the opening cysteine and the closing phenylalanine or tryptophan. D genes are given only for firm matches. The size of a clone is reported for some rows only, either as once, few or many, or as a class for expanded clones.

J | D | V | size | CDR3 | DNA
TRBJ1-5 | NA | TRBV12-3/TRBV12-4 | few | CASSLSQVNQPQHF | TGTGCCAGCAGTTTGAGCCAGGTTAATCAGCCCCAGCATTTT
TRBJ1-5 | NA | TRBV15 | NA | CATSRGHDGNQPQHF | TGTGCCACCAGCAGGGGTCATGACGGCAATCAGCCCCAGCATTTT
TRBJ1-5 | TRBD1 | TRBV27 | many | CASSLSRTGSAQHF | TGTGCCAGCAGTTTATCCAGGACAGGCTCAGCCCAGCATTTT
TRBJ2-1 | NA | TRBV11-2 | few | CASQGGDEQFF | TGTGCCAGCCAAGGTGGGGATGAGCAGTTCTTC
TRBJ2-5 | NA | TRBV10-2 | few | CASSEPGTRDQETQYF | TGCGCCAGCAGTGAGCCAGGGACGCGCGACCAAGAGACCCAGTACTTC
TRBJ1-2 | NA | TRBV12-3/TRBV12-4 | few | CASVLGSYGYTF | TGTGCCAGTGTATTGGGAAGCTATGGCTACACCTTC
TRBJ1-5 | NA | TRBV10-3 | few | CATSGNGLNNQPQHF | TGTGCAACCAGCGGCAACGGCCTGAACAATCAGCCCCAGCATTTT
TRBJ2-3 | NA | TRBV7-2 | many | CASSRSAFTDTQYF | TGTGCCAGCAGCCGTTCGGCCTTCACAGATACGCAGTATTTT
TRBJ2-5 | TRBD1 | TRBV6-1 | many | CASRKDRSQETQYF | TGTGCCAGCAGAAAGGACAGGTCCCAAGAGACCCAGTACTTC
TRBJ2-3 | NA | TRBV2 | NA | CATHRNKREGTDTQYF | TGTGCCACACACCGGAACAAGAGAGAGGGCACAGATACGCAGTATTTT
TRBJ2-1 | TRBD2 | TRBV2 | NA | CATLAGEGNEQFF | TGTGCCACCTTAGCGGGGGAGGGCAATGAGCAGTTCTTC
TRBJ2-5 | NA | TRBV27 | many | CASSSQGQETQYF | TGTGCCAGCAGTTCCCAGGGACAAGAGACCCAGTACTTC
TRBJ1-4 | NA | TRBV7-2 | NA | CASSLAPADEKLFF | TGTGCCAGCAGCTTAGCCCCCGCGGATGAAAAACTGTTTTTT
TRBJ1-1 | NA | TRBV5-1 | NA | CASSSTGTPGGEAFF | TGCGCCAGCAGCTCGACCGGGACGCCGGGGGGTGAAGCTTTCTTT
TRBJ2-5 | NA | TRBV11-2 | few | CASSEGLPETQYF | TGTGCCAGCAGCGAGGGACTCCCCGAGACCCAGTACTTC
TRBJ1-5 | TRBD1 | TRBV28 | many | CASFKDRGPRNQPQHF | TGTGCCAGCTTCAAAGACAGGGGACCCCGCAATCAGCCCCAGCATTTT
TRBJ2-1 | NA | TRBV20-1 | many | CSARVEGQFF | TGCAGTGCTAGAGTCGAAGGGCAGTTCTTC
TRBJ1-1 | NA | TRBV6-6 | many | CASSYFSGSTEAFF | TGTGCCAGCAGTTACTTCTCAGGGTCCACTGAAGCTTTCTTT
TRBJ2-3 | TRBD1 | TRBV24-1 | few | CATSHRGNTDTQYF | TGTGCCACCAGTCACAGGGGAAACACAGATACGCAGTATTTT
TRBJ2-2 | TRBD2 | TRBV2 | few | CASTGGLLGTGELFF | TGTGCCAGCACGGGGGGGTTGCTCGGCACCGGGGAGCTGTTTTTT
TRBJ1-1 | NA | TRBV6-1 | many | CASQGWLNTEAFF | TGTGCCAGCCAGGGGTGGTTGAACACTGAAGCTTTCTTT
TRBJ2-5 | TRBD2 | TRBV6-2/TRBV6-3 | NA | CASSYLGGGQETQYF | TGTGCCAGCAGTTACTTGGGCGGGGGGCAAGAGACCCAGTACTTC
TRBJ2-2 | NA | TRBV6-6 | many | CASSYHGNTGELFF | TGTGCCAGCAGTTACCACGGGAACACCGGGGAGCTGTTTTTT
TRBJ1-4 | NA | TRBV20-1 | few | CSASGRNEKLFF | TGCAGTGCTTCCGGGAGAAATGAAAAACTGTTTTTT
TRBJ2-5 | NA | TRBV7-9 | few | CASSLSPRAVIETQYF | TGTGCCAGCAGCTTATCCCCCAGGGCTGTGATAGAGACCCAGTACTTC
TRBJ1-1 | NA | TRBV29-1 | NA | CSVGYTEAFF | TGCAGCGTTGGATACACTGAAGCTTTCTTT
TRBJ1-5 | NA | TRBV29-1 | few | CSVGTRDQPQHF | TGCAGCGTCGGTACACGGGATCAGCCCCAGCATTTT
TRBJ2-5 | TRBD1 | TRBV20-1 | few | CSAGQGAETQYF | TGCAGTGCTGGACAGGGCGCCGAGACCCAGTACTTC
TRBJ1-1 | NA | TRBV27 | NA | CASRGCRGDKGTEAFF | TGTGCCAGCAGAGGGTGCCGGGGGGACAAGGGCACTGAAGCTTTCTTT
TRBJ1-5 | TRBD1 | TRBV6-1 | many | CASRPGQGPPGQPQHF | TGTGCCAGCAGGCCGGGACAGGGACCTCCCGGTCAGCCCCAGCATTTT
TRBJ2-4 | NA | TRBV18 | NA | CASSARPSTGLGENIQYF | TGTGCCAGCTCAGCCCGACCAAGCACAGGGTTAGGCGAAAACATTCAGTACTTC
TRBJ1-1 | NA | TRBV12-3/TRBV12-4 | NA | CASSSTITGNTEAFF | TGTGCCAGCAGTTCCACCATCACAGGGAATACTGAAGCTTTCTTT
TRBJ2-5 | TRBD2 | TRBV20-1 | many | CSASGSGGAETQYF | TGCAGTGCTAGCGGTAGCGGGGGGGCAGAGACCCAGTACTTC
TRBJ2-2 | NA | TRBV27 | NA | CASSLYPAGTGELFF | TGTGCCAGCAGTTTATATCCTGCGGGCACCGGGGAGCTGTTTTTT
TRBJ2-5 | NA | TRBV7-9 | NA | CASSSGAGQETQYF | TGTGCCAGCAGCTCCGGGGCAGGCCAAGAGACCCAGTACTTC
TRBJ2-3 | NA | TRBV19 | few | CASRDPGTKLHF | TGTGCCAGTAGGGACCCGGGAACCAAGTTGCATTTT
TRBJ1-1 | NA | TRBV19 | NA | CASQDRVNTEAFF | TGTGCCAGTCAGGACAGAGTGAACACTGAAGCTTTCTTT
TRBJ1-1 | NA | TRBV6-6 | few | CASSYGQGTEAFF | TGTGCCAGCAGTTATGGTCAAGGCACTGAAGCTTTCTTT
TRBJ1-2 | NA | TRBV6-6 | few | CASSYRGEMGGYTF | TGTGCCAGCAGTTACCGGGGGGAAATGGGAGGCTACACCTTC
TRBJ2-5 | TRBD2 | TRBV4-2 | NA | CASSQGGGSGNDQYF | TGTGCCAGCAGCCAAGGGGGGGGTAGCGGGAATGATCAGTACTTC
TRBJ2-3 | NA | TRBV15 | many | CATSREKLDTQYF | TGTGCCACCAGCAGAGAGAAGCTAGATACGCAGTATTTT
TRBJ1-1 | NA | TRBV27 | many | CASSLIGDDTEAFF | TGTGCCAGCAGTTTAATAGGGGACGACACTGAAGCTTTCTTT
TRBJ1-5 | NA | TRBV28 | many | CASSPSQGSTQPQHF | TGTGCCAGCAGTCCGTCCCAGGGTTCCACTCAGCCCCAGCATTTT
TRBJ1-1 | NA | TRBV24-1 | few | CATSDPRTPEAFF | TGTGCCACCAGTGATCCCCGAACTCCTGAGGCTTTCTTT
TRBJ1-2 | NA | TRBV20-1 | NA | CSARDTRGVGAQNYGYTF | TGCAGTGCTAGAGATACCCGAGGCGTGGGGGCGCAAAACTATGGCTACACCTTC
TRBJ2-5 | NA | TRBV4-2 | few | CASSQPRGTLGETQYF | TGTGCCAGCAGCCAACCCCGAGGGACTCTGGGCGAGACCCAGTACTTC
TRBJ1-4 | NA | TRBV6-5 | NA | CASSYSTGATNEKLFF | TGTGCCAGCAGTTACTCGACGGGTGCAACTAATGAAAAACTGTTTTTT
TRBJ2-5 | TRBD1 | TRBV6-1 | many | CASSPPRDRAQETQYF | TGTGCCAGCAGTCCACCCCGGGACAGGGCCCAAGAGACCCAGTACTTC
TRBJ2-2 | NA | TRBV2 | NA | CARREGGTPNTGELFF | TGTGCCAGAAGGGAAGGGGGGACACCGAACACCGGGGAGCTGTTTTTT
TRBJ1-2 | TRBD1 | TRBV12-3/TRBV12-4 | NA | CASSLGQGRNYGYTF | TGTGCCAGCAGTTTAGGACAGGGGAGGAACTATGGCTACACCTTC
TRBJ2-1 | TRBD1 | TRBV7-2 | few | CASSRGQSYNEQFF | TGTGCCAGCAGCCGGGGACAGTCCTACAATGAGCAGTTCTTC
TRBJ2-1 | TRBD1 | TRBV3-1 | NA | CASSQGTGGNEQFF | TGTGCCAGCAGCCAAGGGACAGGGGGGAATGAGCAGTTCTTC
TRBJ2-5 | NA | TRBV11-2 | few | CASSLAARGETQYF | TGTGCCAGCAGCTTAGCGGCCCGCGGGGAGACCCAGTACTTC
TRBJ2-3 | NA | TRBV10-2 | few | CATDPQGSTDTQYF | TGCGCTACAGACCCCCAGGGAAGCACAGATACGCAGTATTTT
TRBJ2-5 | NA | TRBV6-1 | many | CASSPGTLAETQYF | TGTGCCAGCAGTCCAGGGACCTTGGCGGAGACCCAGTACTTC